This T cell receptor beta chain appears in the sequencing data of a study of CD8 T cells in ankylosing spondylitis. Findings and limits, study-wide: Relatively rare in peripheral blood, disease-linked clones were also CD8+. What appeared characteristic of ankylosing spondylitis blood was a TCR beta motif of seven to nine highly homologous variants.

Making the TCR beta libraries involved quantitative 5'-RACE with molecular barcodes. One entry per CDR3 protein results from TCRdb running MiXCR on the 5' RACE reads. The data hold approximately 250,000 distinct CDR3 sequences, with 24% observed a single time. This clonotype was picked up many times. Its antigen remains unidentified. Sequenced input: blood, either unsorted or a sorted T cell fraction (not recorded which). The TCR was taken from a male donor with ankylosing spondylitis or in good health (not recorded which).

As DNA, the CDR3 is TGTGCCAGCAGCCCAAAGGCCAGCGGGGGACCAGCCGGGGAGCTGTTTTTT. Residues: CASSPKASGGPAGELFF. This chain connects TRBV11-2 to TRBJ2-2; 8 bases align to TRBD2. Germline V gene data show CDR1 as SGHAT and CDR2 as FQNNGV. Trimming at V came to 5 bases and at J to 6 bases, leaving 14 bases not matched to a gene. The CDR3 runs 17 residues.